This is a list of T cell receptor beta chains from one sample in a study of shared clonotypes between healthy human individuals. Method: immunoSEQ multiplex PCR; TCRdb's copy keeps in-frame clones and lacks some. Of about 600,000 clones in the sample, around 97% were seen once. The sample consisted of naive CD4+ T cells sorted from blood. Receptors were obtained from a woman in her thirties in good health. Both conserved end residues are part of each CDR3. A D gene is named only where the DNA matches it firmly. Clone size is not always given. Where it is, it says once, few, many or a class for expanded clones.

CDR3	DNA	D	size	V	J
CASSYSPYEQYF	TGTGCCAGCTCATACTCCCCCTACGAGCAGTACTTC	NA	NA	TRBV18	TRBJ2-7
CASSNLPTGGNQPQHF	TGTGCCAGTAGTAACCTCCCTACAGGGGGCAATCAGCCCCAGCATTTT	TRBD1	NA	TRBV19	TRBJ1-5
CASSPGQISTDTQYF	TGTGCCAGCTCACCAGGGCAAATTAGCACAGATACGCAGTATTTT	NA	NA	TRBV18	TRBJ2-3
CASRISGPSSYNEQFF	TGCGCCAGCAGAATCTCAGGGCCGAGCTCCTACAATGAGCAGTTCTTC	NA	once	TRBV5-1	TRBJ2-1
CASSLVASDYNEQFF	TGCGCCAGCAGCTTGGTGGCTAGCGACTACAATGAGCAGTTCTTC	NA	NA	TRBV5-1	TRBJ2-1
CASSLLQAGYEQYF	TGTGCCAGCAGCTTGCTACAGGCTGGCTACGAGCAGTACTTC	NA	NA	TRBV5-6	TRBJ2-7
CASFFGQVDPDEQYF	NA	NA	few	TRBV21-1	TRBJ2-7
CASSLPDRGASTEAFF	TGTGCCAGCAGCTTACCGGACAGGGGTGCGAGCACTGAAGCTTTCTTT	TRBD1	NA	TRBV7-8	TRBJ1-1
CASSIPQGEREKLFF	TGTGCCAGCAGTATCCCGCAGGGGGAACGAGAAAAACTGTTTTTT	TRBD1	NA	TRBV27	TRBJ1-4
CASSQETTGHSTDTQYF	TGCGCCAGCAGCCAAGAGACGACGGGACACAGCACAGATACGCAGTATTTT	NA	NA	TRBV4-1	TRBJ2-3
CASSQGGSSGRGDTQYF	TGCGCCAGCAGCCAAGGTGGGTCGAGCGGGAGAGGAGATACGCAGTATTTT	TRBD2	NA	TRBV4-1	TRBJ2-3
CASSPNAGVNTEAFF	TGCGCCAGCAGCCCCAATGCGGGGGTGAACACTGAAGCTTTCTTT	NA	NA	TRBV5-1	TRBJ1-1
CAWSVGGKPQHF	TGTGCCTGGAGTGTCGGGGGGAAGCCCCAGCATTTT	NA	NA	TRBV30	TRBJ1-5
CASSFGGRGLSNTGELFF	TGCGCCAGCAGCTTTGGTGGGAGGGGATTGTCGAACACCGGGGAGCTGTTTTTT	TRBD2	NA	TRBV5-1	TRBJ2-2
CASSERTGLNTEAFF	TGTGCCAGCAGTGAACGGACAGGGTTGAACACTGAAGCTTTCTTT	TRBD1	NA	TRBV2	TRBJ1-1
CASSSRTGVIEKLFF	TGTGCCAGCAGTTCCCGGACAGGGGTAATAGAAAAACTGTTTTTT	TRBD1	NA	TRBV28	TRBJ1-4
CASSLAQQGRYGYTF	TGCGCCAGCAGCTTGGCCCAGCAGGGGCGCTATGGCTACACCTTC	NA	NA	TRBV5-1	TRBJ1-2
CASSTRQGAGETQYF	TGTGCCAGCAGTACCAGACAGGGGGCCGGGGAGACCCAGTACTTC	TRBD1	NA	TRBV27	TRBJ2-5
CASTGQGAVGYTF	TGTGCCAGCACCGGACAGGGGGCGGTTGGCTACACCTTC	TRBD1	NA	TRBV18	TRBJ1-2
CASSALAGGSYYNEQFF	TGTGCCAGTAGTGCCCTAGCGGGAGGATCTTATTACAATGAGCAGTTCTTC	TRBD2	NA	TRBV19	TRBJ2-1
CASSYLGETEAFF	TGTGCCAGCAGTTACTTAGGGGAGACTGAAGCTTTCTTT	NA	NA	TRBV6-5	TRBJ1-1
CASTPELNNQPQHF	TGTGCCAGCACACCAGAATTAAACAATCAGCCCCAGCATTTT	NA	NA	TRBV2	TRBJ1-5
CASSQGRQGISGNTIYF	TGCGCCAGCAGCCAAGGAAGGCAGGGAATCTCTGGAAACACCATATATTTT	NA	NA	TRBV4-1	TRBJ1-3
CATYDVEGHAKERNTIYF	TGTGCCACATACGATGTCGAGGGTCACGCAAAGGAAAGAAACACCATATATTTT	NA	NA	TRBV27	TRBJ1-3
CASSLNSGGSPYEQYF	TGTGCCAGCAGCTTAAACTCGGGGGGGAGTCCCTACGAGCAGTACTTC	TRBD2	NA	TRBV7-6	TRBJ2-7
CASSERQGILNEQFF	TGTGCCAGCAGTGAGCGCCAGGGGATCTTGAATGAGCAGTTCTTC	NA	NA	TRBV2	TRBJ2-1
CAWSLGGETQYF	TGTGCCTGGAGTTTGGGAGGAGAGACCCAGTACTTC	NA	NA	TRBV30	TRBJ2-5
CASREDKPPYEQYF	TGTGCCAGCAGGGAGGACAAGCCTCCCTACGAGCAGTACTTC	NA	NA	TRBV6-1	TRBJ2-7
CASSYSVAEQETQYF	TGTGCCAGCAGTTACTCGGTAGCGGAACAAGAGACCCAGTACTTC	NA	NA	TRBV6-5	TRBJ2-5
CAARDYKNIQYF	TGTGCCGCGCGGGACTACAAAAACATTCAGTACTTC	TRBD2	NA	TRBV6-5	TRBJ2-4
CASSWDRGAQPQHF	TGTGCCAGCAGTTGGGACAGGGGTGCTCAGCCCCAGCATTTT	TRBD1	NA	TRBV28	TRBJ1-5
CASSYSNEYRQSPLHF	TGTGCCAGCAGTTACTCTAACGAGTACAGGCAATCACCCCTCCACTTT	NA	NA	TRBV6-5	TRBJ1-6
CASSQDITSFLSSYEQYF	TGTGCCAGCAGCCAAGATATCACTAGCTTCCTGAGCTCCTACGAGCAGTACTTC	NA	NA	TRBV4-2	TRBJ2-7
CASNTGRRTGYTF	TGTGCCAGTAATACAGGGAGGCGTACCGGCTACACCTTC	NA	NA	TRBV19	TRBJ1-2
CASREGSTGELFF	TGTGCCAGCAGGGAAGGTTCTACCGGGGAGCTGTTTTTT	NA	NA	TRBV2	TRBJ2-2
CASRGHAVGNTIYF	TGTGCCAGCAGAGGACACGCAGTTGGAAACACCATATATTTT	NA	NA	TRBV2	TRBJ1-3
CASSYSRAGDEQFF	TGTGCCAGCAGTTACTCGAGGGCAGGGGATGAGCAGTTCTTC	NA	NA	TRBV6-5	TRBJ2-1
CASSWTGANPYEQYF	TGCGCCAGCAGCTGGACAGGGGCCAACCCCTACGAGCAGTACTTC	TRBD1	NA	TRBV5-1	TRBJ2-7
CAWRGTGGWDEKLFF	TGTGCCTGGAGGGGGACAGGGGGTTGGGATGAAAAACTGTTTTTT	TRBD1	NA	TRBV30	TRBJ1-4
CASSWNTWGYTF	TGTGCCAGCAGCTGGAACACTTGGGGCTACACCTTC	NA	NA	TRBV7-9	TRBJ1-2
CASSLGDRVYGYTF	TGTGCCAGCAGCTTGGGGGACAGGGTTTATGGCTACACCTTC	TRBD1	NA	TRBV5-6	TRBJ1-2
CASSPGTFLYNEQFF	TGTGCCAGCAGTCCCGGGACTTTTCTTTACAATGAGCAGTTCTTC	NA	NA	TRBV27	TRBJ2-1
CAWSVLGPSGELFF	TGTGCCTGGAGTGTACTAGGGCCGTCCGGGGAGCTGTTTTTT	NA	NA	TRBV30	TRBJ2-2
CAISVGGAGEKLFF	TGTGCCATCAGTGTAGGGGGGGCAGGTGAAAAACTGTTTTTT	NA	NA	TRBV10-3	TRBJ1-4
CASSPRTGGIYEQFF	TGCGCCAGCAGCCCAAGGACAGGGGGCATATATGAGCAGTTCTTC	TRBD1	NA	TRBV5-1	TRBJ2-1
CASSPTRDFTGELFF	TGTGCCAGCAGCCCCACCCGGGACTTCACCGGGGAGCTGTTTTTT	NA	NA	TRBV11-1	TRBJ2-2
CASRDFGTGWYEQYF	TGTGCCAGCAGGGATTTCGGGACAGGGTGGTACGAGCAGTACTTC	TRBD1	NA	TRBV28	TRBJ2-7
CATARDSTDTQYF	TGTGCCACGGCCAGAGATAGCACAGATACGCAGTATTTT	NA	NA	TRBV15	TRBJ2-3
CASSFKAGGPGELFF	TGTGCCAGCAGTTTCAAAGCGGGAGGTCCCGGGGAGCTGTTTTTT	TRBD2	NA	TRBV27	TRBJ2-2
CASSDGAANEQFF	TGTGCCAGCAGCGATGGGGCCGCCAATGAGCAGTTCTTC	NA	NA	TRBV7-3	TRBJ2-1
CASSGTRGDTQYF	TGCGCCAGCAGTGGGACTAGAGGGGATACGCAGTATTTT	TRBD2	NA	TRBV10-2	TRBJ2-3
CASSSPHTDRASGYTF	TGTGCCAGCAGCTCGCCCCACACGGACAGGGCCTCCGGCTACACCTTC	TRBD1	NA	TRBV28	TRBJ1-2
CASSEGTEITYNEQFF	TGTGCCAGCAGTGAAGGGACAGAAATAACCTACAATGAGCAGTTCTTC	TRBD1	NA	TRBV25-1	TRBJ2-1
CASNLGPMNTEAFF	TGTGCCAGCAATCTCGGGCCGATGAACACTGAAGCTTTCTTT	NA	NA	TRBV2	TRBJ1-1
CAWSPAGFTEAFF	TGTGCCTGGAGTCCTGCGGGCTTCACTGAAGCTTTCTTT	NA	few	TRBV30	TRBJ1-1